This T cell receptor beta chain was captured in a study of cytotoxic CD8 clonotypes in ibrutinib-treated CLL. Trimming took 8 bases from V and 3 from J, leaving 14 bases between them. The germline V gene encodes CDR1 MNHEY and CDR2 SMNVEV (reference sequence). The CDR3 covers 13 residues. Using immunoSEQ multiplex PCR, the repertoire was profiled, and TCRdb retains in-frame clones only, with some absent. This table holds 110,000 to 150,000 clones, approximately 80% found once. The source is a human donor with chronic lymphocytic leukemia. The rearrangement uses TRBV27 and TRBJ2-7; D might be TRBD2 (5 bases). Sequencing was performed on PBMCs, taken after 24 months of ibrutinib treatment. CDR3 coding DNA: TGTGCCAGCGGGGAAGTAGGAGGCTACGAGCAGTACTTC. It is translated as CASGEVGGYEQYF.